This is a list of T cell receptor beta chains from one sample in a study of response to subunit inactivated influenza vaccine. MiXCR was run by TCRdb on the RT-PCR reads, yielding one entry per CDR3 protein. The data hold about 500,000 distinct CDR3 sequences, with 15% to 20% observed a single time. The material was CD4+ T cells sorted from PBMCs, obtained less than 25 months after vaccination. Receptors were obtained from a man between 45 and 75 years old who received an inactivated influenza vaccine. The CDR3 runs from the conserved cysteine through the conserved F or W. A D gene is named only where the DNA matches it firmly. Clone size is shown for a subset of rows, as once, few, many or a class of expanded clone.

>once|TRBJ1-6|-|15|TRBV6-1
CASSPGPGRNSPLHF
TGTGCCAGCAGCCCTGGGCCAGGCCGAAATTCACCCCTCCACTTT
>few|TRBJ1-2|-|15|TRBV20-1
CSARDLFPANYGYTF
TGCAGTGCTAGAGATCTGTTCCCGGCTAACTATGGCTACACCTTC
>many|TRBJ2-3|TRBD2|14|TRBV3-1
CATRTSGGRNTQYF
TGTGCCACGCGGACTAGCGGGGGAAGGAATACGCAGTATTTT
>-|TRBJ1-1|-|15|TRBV18
CASSPRVEMNTEAFF
TGTGCCAGCTCACCACGGGTGGAAATGAACACTGAAGCTTTCTTT
>few|TRBJ2-4|TRBD1|13|TRBV20-1
CSARPGGRDIQYF
TGCAGTGCTAGACCAGGGGGCAGGGACATTCAGTACTTC
>few|TRBJ2-1|TRBD2|15|TRBV6-5
CASSYRLAANNEQFF
TGTGCCAGCAGTTATCGGCTAGCGGCAAACAATGAGCAGTTCTTC
>few|TRBJ1-6|-|14|TRBV6-5
CASSLDRATAPLHF
TGTGCCAGCAGTTTGGACAGAGCTACCGCACCCCTCCACTTT
>-|TRBJ2-3|TRBD2|16|TRBV7-2
CASSFGLARPTDTQYF
TGTGCCAGCAGTTTCGGACTAGCGAGGCCCACAGATACGCAGTATTTT
>-|TRBJ2-5|TRBD2|15|TRBV7-9
CASSPGTRGRETQYF
TGTGCCAGCAGTCCGGGGACTAGAGGGCGAGAGACCCAGTACTTC
>many|TRBJ1-2|-|15|TRBV15
CATSRDLGRNYGYTF
TGTGCCACCAGCAGAGATCTCGGGAGGAACTATGGCTACACCTTC
>-|TRBJ1-2|-|13|TRBV20-1
CSAMTGTHYGYTF
TGCAGTGCTATGACCGGGACACATTATGGCTACACCTTC
>-|TRBJ2-7|-|13|TRBV5-1
CASSLGVSGEQYF
TGCGCCAGCAGCTTGGGGGTAAGCGGAGAGCAGTACTTC
>few|TRBJ2-1|-|15|TRBV9
CASSGGQASIHEQFF
TGTGCCAGCAGCGGCGGCCAGGCCAGCATCCATGAGCAGTTCTTC
>-|TRBJ1-1|-|13|TRBV29-1
CSVQKRMNTEAFF
TGCAGCGTTCAAAAAAGAATGAACACTGAAGCTTTCTTT
>many|TRBJ2-5|-|14|TRBV7-2
CASSLSASQETQYF
TGTGCCAGCAGCTTATCGGCTAGCCAAGAGACCCAGTACTTC
>few|TRBJ1-6|-|16|TRBV18
CASSPRTTTSGSPLHF
TGTGCCAGCTCACCACGTACGACGACTTCGGGTTCACCCCTCCACTTT
>few|TRBJ2-2|-|16|TRBV6-5
CASSYGGSRNTGELFF
TGTGCCAGCAGTTACGGTGGTTCCAGAAACACCGGGGAGCTGTTTTTT
>many|TRBJ1-2|TRBD1|14|TRBV7-2
CASSLTGTVYGYTF
TGTGCCAGCAGCTTAACCGGGACAGTCTATGGCTACACCTTC
>-|TRBJ2-5|-|13|TRBV6-1
CASSEEWTRVRRF
TGTGCCAGCAGTGAAGAGTGGACACGCGTTAGGCGCTTC